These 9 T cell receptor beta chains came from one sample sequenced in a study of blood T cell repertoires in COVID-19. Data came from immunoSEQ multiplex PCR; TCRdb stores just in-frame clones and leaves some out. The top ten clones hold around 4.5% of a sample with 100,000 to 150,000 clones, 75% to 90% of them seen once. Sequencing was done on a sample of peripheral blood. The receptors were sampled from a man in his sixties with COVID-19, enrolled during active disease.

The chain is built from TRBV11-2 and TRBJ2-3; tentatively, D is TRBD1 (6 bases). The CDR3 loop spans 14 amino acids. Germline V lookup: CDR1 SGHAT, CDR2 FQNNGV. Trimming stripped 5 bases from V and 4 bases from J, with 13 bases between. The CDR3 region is CASSTLSGADTQYF. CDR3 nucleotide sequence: TGTGCCAGCAGCACCCTATCAGGGGCAGATACGCAGTATTTT.

The CDR3 DNA follows: TGTGCCAGCAGCCCTAGCGGGGCTCCCGCCGGCGCAGATACGCAGTATTTT. Translating it yields CASSPSGAPAGADTQYF. The chain carries TRBV5-4 and TRBJ2-3; TRBD2 matches 9 bases. V shed 4 bases, J shed 4 bases, and the junction held 13 bases outside the gene matches. CDR1 is SGHNT and CDR2 is YYREEE in the germline V gene (reference sequence). CDR3 length equals 17 residues.

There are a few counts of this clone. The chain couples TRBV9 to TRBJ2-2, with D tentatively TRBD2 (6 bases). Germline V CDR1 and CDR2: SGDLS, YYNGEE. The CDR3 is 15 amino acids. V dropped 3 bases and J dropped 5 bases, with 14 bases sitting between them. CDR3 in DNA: TGTGCCAGCAGCGAATCCCTCGGGGGAACCGGGGAGCTGTTTTTT. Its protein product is CASSESLGGTGELFF.

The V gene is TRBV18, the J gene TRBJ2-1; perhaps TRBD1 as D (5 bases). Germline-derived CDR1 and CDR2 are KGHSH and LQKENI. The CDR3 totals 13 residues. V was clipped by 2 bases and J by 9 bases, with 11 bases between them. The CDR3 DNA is TGTGCCAGCTCACCATCCCAGGGTAGTGAGCAGTTCTTC. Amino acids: CASSPSQGSEQFF.

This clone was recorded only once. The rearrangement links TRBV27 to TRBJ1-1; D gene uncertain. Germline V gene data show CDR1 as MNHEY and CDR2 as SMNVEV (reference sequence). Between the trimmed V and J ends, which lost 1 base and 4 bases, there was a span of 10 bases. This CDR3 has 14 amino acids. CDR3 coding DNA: TGTGCCAGCAGTTTATTCCCCGGTAGCACTGAAGCTTTCTTT. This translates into CASSLFPGSTEAFF.

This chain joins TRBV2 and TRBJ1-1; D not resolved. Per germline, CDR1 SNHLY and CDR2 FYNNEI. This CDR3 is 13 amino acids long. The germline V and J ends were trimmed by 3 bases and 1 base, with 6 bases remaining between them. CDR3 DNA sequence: TGTGCCAGCAGTGACACAAGGAACACTGAAGCTTTCTTT. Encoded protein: CASSDTRNTEAFF.

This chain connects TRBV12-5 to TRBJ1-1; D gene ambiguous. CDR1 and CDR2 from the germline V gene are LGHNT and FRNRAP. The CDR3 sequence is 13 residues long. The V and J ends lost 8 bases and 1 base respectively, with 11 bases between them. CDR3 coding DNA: TGTGCTAGTCGCCCCACAGAGAACACTGAAGCTTTCTTT. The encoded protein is CASRPTENTEAFF.

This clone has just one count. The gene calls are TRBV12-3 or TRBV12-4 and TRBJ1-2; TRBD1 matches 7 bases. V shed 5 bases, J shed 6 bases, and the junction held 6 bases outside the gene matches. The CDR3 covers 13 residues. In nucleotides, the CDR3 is TGTGCCAGCAGTCCCGGGACAGCCAATGGCTACACCTTC. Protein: CASSPGTANGYTF.

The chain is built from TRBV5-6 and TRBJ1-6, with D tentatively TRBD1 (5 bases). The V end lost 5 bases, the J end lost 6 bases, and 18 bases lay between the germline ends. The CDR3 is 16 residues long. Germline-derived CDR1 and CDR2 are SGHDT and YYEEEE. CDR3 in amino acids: CASRTSSGGINSPLHF. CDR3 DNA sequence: TGTGCCAGCAGAACCTCCTCCGGGGGAATTAATTCACCCCTCCACTTT.